Below, 18 T cell receptor beta chains from the same sample are listed, as sequenced in a study of vaccination and CD4 T cells after COVID-19 (dated by TCRdb to between 2021 and 2024). Library method: PCR. The listed sequencing device is Illumina iSeq 100. DNA from cultured CD4+ T cells was subjected to TCR sequencing with the Oncomine TCR Beta short-read assay at the Johns Hopkins FTIC core. TCRdb's own reprocessing of the public reads used fastp at Q25 and MiXCR and kept productive beta chains. One record per CDR3 amino acid sequence lists the most common genes and DNA. Across this sample there are about 8,000 distinct CDR3 sequences, with roughly 53% seen only once. The ten largest clones capture approximately 20% of the sample. The intended sense of this specimen's treatment or condition label: roughly 10-day PBMC culture with coronavirus spike peptide pools or control peptides (ViraFEST assay).

These receptors have no identified antigens. The specimen sequenced was CD4+ T cells from blood, cultured in vitro. Receptor source: a human donor who had recovered from COVID-19.

This chain links TRBV19 with TRBJ2-5; 7 bases are a match to TRBD1. Germline lookup yields CDR1 LNHDA and CDR2 SQIVND (reference sequence). This CDR3 region has 14 residues. Trimming at V came to 6 bases and at J to 3 bases, leaving 7 bases not matched to a gene. CDR3 bases: TGTGCCAGTAGGCGAACAGGGGTGGAAGAGACCCAGTACTTC. Residues: CASRRTGVEETQYF. Supplemented by reference TRBV19 and TRBJ2-5, the full variable domain reads DGGITQSPKYLFRKEGQNVTLSCEQNLNHDAMYWYRQDPGQGLRLIYYSQIVNDFQKGDIAEGYSVSREKKESFPLTVTSAQKNPTAFYLCASRRTGVEETQYFGPGTRLLVL.

This clonotype was seen only a few times. V and J are TRBV6-2 or TRBV6-3 and TRBJ2-3; D possibly corresponds to TRBD2 (5 bases). Trimming removed 6 bases from V and 2 bases from J, with 9 bases in between. The germline V gene has CDR1 MNHEY and CDR2 SVGEGT. The CDR3 has 13 amino acids. CDR3 residues: CASREDLTDTQYF. The CDR3 DNA sequence: TGTGCCAGCAGGGAGGACCTCACAGATACGCAGTATTTT.

This clonotype was seen a handful of times. The chain is built from TRBV2 and TRBJ1-2; D is possibly TRBD1 (6 bases). The CDR3 length is 12 residues. V was clipped by 11 bases and J by 4 bases, with 14 bases between them. Per germline, CDR1 SNHLY and CDR2 FYNNEI. CDR3 DNA sequence: TGTGCCTCCAGGAACAGGGTCTATGGCTACACCTTC. Amino acids: CASRNRVYGYTF.

V usage is TRBV5-1 and J usage is TRBJ2-2; TRBD2 matches 9 bases. This CDR3 is built from 16 residues. Unmatched junction bases numbered 5, after V lost 5 bases and J lost 0 bases. Germline V CDR1 and CDR2: SGHRS, YFSETQ. In DNA form, the CDR3 reads TGCGCCAGCAGAATTGTAGCGGGAGCGAACACCGGGGAGCTGTTTTTT. Translating gives CASRIVAGANTGELFF.

V usage is TRBV11-2 and J usage is TRBJ1-2, with D perhaps matching TRBD1 (5 bases). Trimming pared 6 bases from V and 4 bases from J, leaving 24 bases between. This CDR3 spans 17 amino acids. The germline V gene has CDR1 SGHAT and CDR2 FQNNGV. The CDR3 DNA reads TGTGCCAGCAGGGATATATATGGGACGGGAGAGGCCTATGGCTACACCTTC. Protein: CASRDIYGTGEAYGYTF. The full variable domain, rest sourced from reference TRBV11-2 and TRBJ1-2, is EAGVAQSPRYKIIEKRQSVAFWCNPISGHATLYWYQQILGQGPKLLIQFQNNGVVDDSQLPKDRFSAERLKGVDSTLKIQPAKLEDSAVYLCASRDIYGTGEAYGYTFGSGTRLTVV.

The chain uses TRBV7-9 and TRBJ1-6; 10 nucleotides align to TRBD1. The germline V gene encodes CDR1 SEHNR and CDR2 FQNEAQ (reference sequence). V shed 5 bases and J 10 bases; nucleotides not matched to a gene: 8. The CDR3 spans 15 residues. CDR3 protein: CASSPGQGKNSPLHF. CDR3 DNA sequence: TGTGCCAGCAGCCCGGGACAGGGGAAGAACTCACCCCTCCACTTT. The full variable domain, in which reference TRBV7-9 and TRBJ1-6 provide the parts outside the CDR3, is DTGVSQNPRHKITKRGQNVTFRCDPISEHNRLYWYRQTLGQGPEFLTYFQNEAQLEKSRLLSDRFSAERPKGSFSTLEIQRTEQGDSAMYLCASSPGQGKNSPLHFGNGTRLTVT.

This clonotype came up a few times. The J gene is TRBJ2-2, the V gene TRBV7-9; 7 nucleotides align to TRBD2. The CDR3 is 16 amino acids. Germline V CDR1 and CDR2: SEHNR, FQNEAQ (reference sequence). V dropped 5 bases and J dropped 1; count of bases not matched to a gene: 7. CDR3 DNA: TGTGCCAGCAGCGTCGGGAGGCCCCTGAACACCGGGGAGCTGTTTTTT. Its protein product is CASSVGRPLNTGELFF.

This chain connects TRBV10-3 to TRBJ1-3; 7 bases map to TRBD1. Trimming removed 4 bases from V and 2 bases from J; junction bases left unmatched: 8. From germline, CDR1 is ENHRY and CDR2 SYGVKD. The CDR3 sequence is 16 residues long. The CDR3 DNA sequence: TGTGCCATCAGTGCCACTACAGGGGAGACTGGAAACACCATATATTTT. Protein product: CAISATTGETGNTIYF.

This clonotype was counted only a few times. The chain couples TRBV6-1 to TRBJ2-1, with D maybe TRBD2 (7 bases). This CDR3 is 16 amino acids long. Per the germline V gene, CDR1 is MNHNS and CDR2 is SASEGT. With 0 bases removed from V and 7 bases from J, the gap between germline ends came to 16 bases. The CDR3 sequence: CASSEAWGGPRNEQFF. As DNA, the CDR3 is TGTGCCAGCAGTGAAGCGTGGGGGGGGCCGAGGAATGAGCAGTTCTTC.

This clonotype has just one count. The chain has TRBV20-1 and TRBJ2-1; unclear D gene. V was shortened by 4 bases and J by 10 bases, with 8 bases between the two germline ends. This CDR3 is built from 10 residues. Germline V gene lookup returns CDR1 DFQATT and CDR2 SNEGSKA (reference sequence). The CDR3 region has the DNA TGCAGTGCTAAAAACGGAGAGCAGTTCTTC. This codes for CSAKNGEQFF.

The rearrangement joins TRBV7-6 to TRBJ2-1, with no clear D. With 6 bases removed from V and 3 bases from J, the gap between germline ends came to 12 bases. CDR3 length: 14 amino acids. Germline V CDR1 and CDR2: SGHVS, FNYEAQ. CDR3 protein: CASSPSSYYNEQFF. The CDR3 region has the DNA TGTGCCAGCAGTCCAAGTTCCTACTACAATGAGCAGTTCTTC.

The chain links TRBV6-1 to TRBJ2-2; D call uncertain. The CDR3 sequence is 15 residues long. V was pared by 5 bases and J by 1 base, with 11 bases between. The germline V gene has CDR1 MNHNS and CDR2 SASEGT. CDR3 residues: CASSRNHLNTGELFF. DNA for the CDR3: TGTGCCAGCAGTCGCAACCATCTGAACACCGGGGAGCTGTTTTTT.

J is TRBJ1-3 and V is TRBV19; no firm D call. V lost 5 bases, J lost 4 bases, and 9 bases lay in between. Germline values: CDR1 LNHDA, CDR2 SQIVND (reference sequence). The CDR3 is made up of 13 amino acids. The CDR3 region is CASSPTWGNTIYF. The CDR3 nucleotides are TGTGCCAGTAGTCCGACTTGGGGAAACACCATATATTTT.

This chain uses TRBV7-9 with TRBJ2-3; possible D gene TRBD1, 5 bases. Per the germline V gene, CDR1 is SEHNR and CDR2 is FQNEAQ (reference sequence). The V end was cut by 1 base, the J end by 2 bases, with 10 bases between. The CDR3 runs 15 residues. For the CDR3, the DNA is TGTGCCAGCAGCTTAGTCGCAGGGTCCACAGATACGCAGTATTTT. This encodes CASSLVAGSTDTQYF.

CDR3 DNA: TGTGCCAGCAGCCCCACCCGGGCAGTCAAAGAGACCCAGTACTTC. This translates into CASSPTRAVKETQYF. The chain has TRBV7-2 and TRBJ2-5; no definite D call. Between the trimmed V and J ends, which lost 5 bases and 3 bases, there was a span of 16 bases. CDR1 SGHTA and CDR2 FQGNSA come from the germline V gene. This CDR3 spans 15 amino acids.

This clonotype came up once. V and J are TRBV9 and TRBJ2-7; possibly TRBD2 for D (7 bases). Germline V lookup: CDR1 SGDLS, CDR2 YYNGEE. The V end lost 0 bases, the J end lost 3 bases, and 13 bases lay between the germline ends. This CDR3 region has 15 residues. CDR3 DNA sequence: TGTGCCAGCAGCGTAGCGGGGGGCGGGAGCTACGAGCAGTACTTC. Its translation: CASSVAGGGSYEQYF.

The chain combines TRBV5-8 with TRBJ1-6; the D is unclear. From germline, CDR1 is SGHTS and CDR2 YDEGEE. Trimming removed 4 bases at V and 13 bases at J, with 9 bases between. The CDR3 is 11 residues long. The CDR3 coding sequence is TGTGCCAGCAGCCCCCAGATCCCCCTCCACTTT. Its translation: CASSPQIPLHF. Drawing the rest from reference TRBV5-8 and TRBJ1-6, the complete variable domain is EAGVTQSPTHLIKTRGQQATLRCSPISGHTSVYWYQQALGLGLQFLLWYDEGEERNRGNFPPRFSGRQFPNYSSELNVNALELEDSALYLCASSPQIPLHFGNGTRLTVT.

This sequence joins TRBV7-9 and TRBJ1-2; D unresolved. Trimming took 0 bases from V and 3 from J, leaving 5 bases between them. CDR1 and CDR2 from the germline V gene are SEHNR and FQNEAQ (reference sequence). CDR3 size: 13 residues. The CDR3 sequence: CASSLAGYYGYTF. The CDR3 coding sequence is TGTGCCAGCAGCTTAGCAGGATACTATGGCTACACCTTC.